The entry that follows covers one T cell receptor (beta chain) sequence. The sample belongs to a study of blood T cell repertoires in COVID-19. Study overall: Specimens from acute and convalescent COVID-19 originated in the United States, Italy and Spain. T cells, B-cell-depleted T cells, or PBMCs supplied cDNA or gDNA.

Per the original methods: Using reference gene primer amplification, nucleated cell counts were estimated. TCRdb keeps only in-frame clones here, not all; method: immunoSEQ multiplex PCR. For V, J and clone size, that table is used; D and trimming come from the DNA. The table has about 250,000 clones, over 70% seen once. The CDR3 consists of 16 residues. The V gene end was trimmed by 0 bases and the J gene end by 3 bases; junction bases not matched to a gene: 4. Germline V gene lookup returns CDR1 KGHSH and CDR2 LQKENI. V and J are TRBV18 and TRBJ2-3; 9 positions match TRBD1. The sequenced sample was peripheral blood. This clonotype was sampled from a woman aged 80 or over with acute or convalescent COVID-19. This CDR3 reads CASSPPGTGKTDTQYF. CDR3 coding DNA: TGTGCCAGCTCACCACCTGGGACAGGGAAAACAGATACGCAGTATTTT.